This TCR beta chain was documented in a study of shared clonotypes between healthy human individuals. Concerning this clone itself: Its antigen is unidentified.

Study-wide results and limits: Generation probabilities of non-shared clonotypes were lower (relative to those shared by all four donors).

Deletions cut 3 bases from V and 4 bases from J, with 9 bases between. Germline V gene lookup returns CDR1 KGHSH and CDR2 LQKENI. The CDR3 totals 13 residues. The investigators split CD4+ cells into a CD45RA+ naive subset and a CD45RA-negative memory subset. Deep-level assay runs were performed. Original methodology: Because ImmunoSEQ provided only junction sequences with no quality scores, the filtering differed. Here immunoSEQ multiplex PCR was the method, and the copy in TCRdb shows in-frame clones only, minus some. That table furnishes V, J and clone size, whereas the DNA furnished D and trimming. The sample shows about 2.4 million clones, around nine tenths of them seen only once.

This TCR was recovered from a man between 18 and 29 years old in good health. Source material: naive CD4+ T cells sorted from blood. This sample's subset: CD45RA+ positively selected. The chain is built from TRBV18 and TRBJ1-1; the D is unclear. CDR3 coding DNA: TGTGCCAGCTCACCGGTAAGATTCACTGAAGCTTTCTTT. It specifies CASSPVRFTEAFF.